The 2 T cell receptor beta chains below come from one sample, sequenced in a study of T cells in Graves' hyperthyroidism and ophthalmopathy. Amplification of TCR beta CDR3 regions was performed using RNA transcripts as template. When the TCR CDR3 underwent first-round RT-PCR, the HTBI primer set was used. TCRdb reprocessed the multiplex PCR reads via MiXCR and lists one record per CDR3 protein. The sample records approximately 350,000 distinct CDR3 sequences, approximately 16% being singletons. Sequencing used blood. Receptor source: a woman between 55 and 75 years old with Graves' ophthalmopathy.

This clonotype came up many times. The rearrangement joins TRBV28 to TRBJ2-2; D is ambiguous. With 6 bases removed from V and 5 bases from J, the gap between germline ends came to 7 bases. The V gene's germline CDR1 is MDHEN and CDR2 SYDVKM. CDR3 length: 12 amino acids. CDR3 loop: CASSLITGELFF. The CDR3 bases are TGTGCCAGCAGCCTAATTACCGGGGAGCTGTTTTTT.

This sequence joins TRBV11-2 and TRBJ1-6; D unresolved. Germline loops: CDR1 SGHAT, CDR2 FQNNGV. V lost 8 bases, J lost 8 bases, and 16 bases lay in between. This CDR3 has 14 residues. CDR3 nucleotide sequence: TGTGCCAGCCATACAGCGGGTTCTTATTCACCCCTCCACTTT. Protein: CASHTAGSYSPLHF. Complete variable domain (other parts from reference TRBV11-2 and TRBJ1-6): EAGVAQSPRYKIIEKRQSVAFWCNPISGHATLYWYQQILGQGPKLLIQFQNNGVVDDSQLPKDRFSAERLKGVDSTLKIQPAKLEDSAVYLCASHTAGSYSPLHFGNGTRLTVT.